Listed below are T cell receptor beta chains from one sample, sequenced in a study of technical replicates of blood from several donors. Produced via immunoSEQ multiplex PCR; TCRdb's table is partial and in-frame only. The table lists approximately 99,000 clones, about 96% of them singletons. Sequences were obtained from T cells isolated from PBMCs. These receptors originate from a human donor in good health. Each CDR3 is given with its conserved first and last residue. A D gene is named only where the DNA matches it firmly. Expanded clones are given a class, and other clones once, few, many or no size at all.

V gene	J gene	D gene	clone size	CDR3 DNA	CDR3 protein
TRBV5-6	TRBJ2-7	NA	once	TGTGCCAGCAGCTTGCGCAGGGGACGGGAGCAGTACTTC	CASSLRRGREQYF
TRBV28	TRBJ2-7	NA	NA	TGTGCCAGCAGTCCTAGTCCCACCTACGAGCAGTACTTC	CASSPSPTYEQYF
TRBV6-1	TRBJ1-4	TRBD1	NA	TGTGCCAGCAGTGCACAGGGGCCAAGCGAAAAACTGTTTTTT	CASSAQGPSEKLFF
TRBV19	TRBJ2-1	NA	NA	TGTGCCAGTAGTATGAGGGGGGGAAGGACTGGCAATGAGCAGTTCTTC	CASSMRGGRTGNEQFF
TRBV28	TRBJ2-6	TRBD2	NA	TGTGCCAGCTTTACCCGGGGGGGAACCGGGGCCAACGTCCTGACTTTC	CASFTRGGTGANVLTF
TRBV29-1	TRBJ1-1	NA	NA	TGCAGCGTTGAGGTGACAGAGAACACTGAAGCTTTCTTT	CSVEVTENTEAFF
TRBV28	TRBJ2-3	TRBD1	NA	TGTGCCAGCAGTTTTACGGGACAGGGAAGCACAGATACGCAGTATTTT	CASSFTGQGSTDTQYF
TRBV10-3	TRBJ2-1	NA	once	TGTGCCAGTCAGAGGGTAGGCAATGAGCAGTTCTTC	CASQRVGNEQFF
TRBV9	TRBJ1-1	NA	NA	TGTGCCAGCAGCGGAGGTAGAGAAGTCGCGTACACTGAAGCTTTCTTT	CASSGGREVAYTEAFF
TRBV27	TRBJ2-7	TRBD2	NA	TGTGCCAGCAGTTTGTTGCTAGCGGGAGGGCCAGGCGAGCAGTACTTC	CASSLLLAGGPGEQYF
TRBV13	TRBJ2-5	TRBD2	NA	TGTGCCAGCAGCTTCGGGACTAGCGGGACGAAAGAGACCCAGTACTTC	CASSFGTSGTKETQYF
TRBV9	TRBJ1-1	NA	NA	TGTGCCAGCAGCGCTTTAGGGGAATGGAACACTGAAGCTTTCTTT	CASSALGEWNTEAFF
TRBV6-1	TRBJ2-1	TRBD1	once	TGTGCCAGCCTGGGACAGGGAGGTGTTGAGCAGTTCTTC	CASLGQGGVEQFF
TRBV4-3	TRBJ2-3	TRBD2	NA	TGCGCCAGCAGCCAAGATTGGACGGGAGGGCCCCAAGATACGCAGTATTTT	CASSQDWTGGPQDTQYF
TRBV5-1	TRBJ1-1	NA	once	TGCGCCAGCAGCTTGGCCCTCAACACTGAAGCTTTCTTT	CASSLALNTEAFF
TRBV30	TRBJ2-2	NA	NA	TGTGCCTGGCGGACAGCGAACACCGGGGAGCTGTTTTTT	CAWRTANTGELFF
TRBV5-4	TRBJ2-1	TRBD2	NA	TGTGCCAGCAGCTTTAGCGGGAGCTACAATGAGCAGTTCTTC	CASSFSGSYNEQFF
TRBV4-3	TRBJ2-3	TRBD1	once	TGCGCCAGCAGCCAAGATACAGGGGGGTCAGATACGCAGTATTTT	CASSQDTGGSDTQYF
TRBV30	TRBJ2-1	TRBD2	NA	TGTGCCTGGACGGGCGGGAGTGAGCAGTTCTTC	CAWTGGSEQFF
TRBV13	TRBJ2-4	TRBD1	NA	TGTGCCAGCACCGAGACAGGGGGTGGAAACATTCAGTACTTC	CASTETGGGNIQYF
TRBV28	TRBJ2-2	TRBD2	NA	TGTGCCAGCAGTGGGACTATAACTGCGAACACCGGGGAGCTGTTTTTT	CASSGTITANTGELFF
TRBV29-1	TRBJ2-3	TRBD2	NA	TGCAGCGTTGAAGAAGGACCTAGCGGGATAACAGATACGCAGTATTTT	CSVEEGPSGITDTQYF
TRBV19	TRBJ2-7	TRBD1	NA	TGTGCCAGTAGTATTTCAGGACAGGGACCATACGAGCAGTACTTC	CASSISGQGPYEQYF
TRBV7-2	TRBJ1-2	NA	NA	TGTGCCAGCAGCTTAGGGGTCAGGGGCTACACCTTC	CASSLGVRGYTF
TRBV7-9	TRBJ1-2	TRBD1	NA	TGTGCCAGCAGCTTAAGTGGGACAGCTAAATTTACTAACTATGGCTACACCTTC	CASSLSGTAKFTNYGYTF
TRBV5-4	TRBJ2-7	NA	NA	TGTGCCAGCAGCCTGGACGGACTATACGAGCAGTACTTC	CASSLDGLYEQYF